This TCR beta chain was captured in a study of PD-1 blockade in classical Hodgkin lymphoma. The CDR3 totals 15 residues. V dropped 3 bases and J dropped 4; count of bases not matched to a gene: 7. Germline V gives CDR1 MGHRA, CDR2 YSYEKL. Study outcomes and limitations: Similar baseline diversity was found in complete responders and newly diagnosed patients. Nivolumab initiation under 1 year post-ASCT meant exclusion.

Time point denoted: cycle 4 day 1 (C4D1), after less than 7 weeks of nivolumab. Brentuximab vedotin exposure varied, and every patient relapsed after autologous stem cell transplantation. Only in-frame clones appear in the TCRdb table, and some are missing; sequencing was by immunoSEQ multiplex PCR. The repertoire has roughly 48,000 clones, more than 75% of them found once; the top ten carry 6.5% to 8.5%. The table lists this clone with a count of one. Its antigen is unidentified. This sequence joins TRBV4-1 and TRBJ2-7; 9 bases agree with TRBD2. This TCR was recovered from a human donor with classical Hodgkin lymphoma. This material consisted of peripheral blood mononuclear cells (PBMCs), taken before the fourth cycle of nivolumab. CDR3 nucleotide sequence: TGCGCCAGCAGCCAGGAAAGCGGGGGGCCATACGAGCAGTACTTC. It codes for CASSQESGGPYEQYF.